The subject of this entry is one T cell receptor beta chain. The sample comes from a study of blood T cell repertoires in COVID-19. Turning to the study itself: Whether acute or convalescent, the COVID-19 samples came from the United States, Italy and Spain.

Profiled with immunoSEQ multiplex PCR; TCRdb holds only in-frame clones, not every one. The sample contains 250,000 to 350,000 clones, around 89% of which appear only once. The CDR3 loop spans 13 amino acids. V shed 4 bases and J shed 9 bases, with 13 bases lying between them. Germline V lookup: CDR1 MNHEY, CDR2 SVGAGI. The chain uses TRBV6-5 and TRBJ1-5; no definite D call. What was sequenced was peripheral blood. The clonotype comes from a woman aged 55-75 years with acute or convalescent COVID-19. The CDR3 reads CASSSAAGSPQHF. CDR3 DNA sequence: TGTGCCAGCAGTTCGGCAGCCGGGTCGCCCCAGCATTTT.